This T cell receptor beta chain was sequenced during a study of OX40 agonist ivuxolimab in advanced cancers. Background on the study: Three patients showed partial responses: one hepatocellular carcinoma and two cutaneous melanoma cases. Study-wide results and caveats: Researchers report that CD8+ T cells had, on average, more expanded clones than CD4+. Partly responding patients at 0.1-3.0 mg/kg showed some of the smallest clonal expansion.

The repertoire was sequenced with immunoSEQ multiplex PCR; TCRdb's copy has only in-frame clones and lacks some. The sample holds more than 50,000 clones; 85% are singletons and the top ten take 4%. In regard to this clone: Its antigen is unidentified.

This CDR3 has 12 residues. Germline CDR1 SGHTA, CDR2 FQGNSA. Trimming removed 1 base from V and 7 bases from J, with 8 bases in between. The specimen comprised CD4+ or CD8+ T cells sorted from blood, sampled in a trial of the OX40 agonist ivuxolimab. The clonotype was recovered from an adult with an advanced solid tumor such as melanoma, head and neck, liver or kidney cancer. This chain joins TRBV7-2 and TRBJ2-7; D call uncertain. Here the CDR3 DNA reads TGTGCCAGCAGCTTAGGTTCCATAGAGCAGTACTTC. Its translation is CASSLGSIEQYF.